The 21 T cell receptor beta chains given below trace back to one sample, sequenced in a study of blood T cells in healthy people across ages. A second PCR of about 7 to 11 cycles used a sample-barcoded 5' primer and a J-beta primer mix. TCRdb re-called the 5' RACE reads with MiXCR, one entry per CDR3 protein. Of 1.5 million to 2 million distinct CDR3 sequences listed, over 25% are singletons. The material sequenced was blood. These receptors came from a woman aged 25 to 39 in good health.

For this clonotype: Possible read error: a much larger clone is one base away. The chain is built from TRBV11-2 and TRBJ2-3, with 8 bases fitting TRBD2. The V and J ends lost 5 bases and 5 bases, in that order; junction bases with no gene match: 15. The germline V gene has CDR1 SGHAT and CDR2 FQNNGV. The CDR3 spans 17 residues. CDR3 region: CASSVYGRVGREDTQYF. CDR3 coding DNA: TGTGCCAGCAGCGTATACGGGAGGGTAGGGAGGGAAGATACGCAGTATTTT.

The chain carries TRBV24-1 and TRBJ2-2; 7 nucleotides match TRBD1. Germline V gene data show CDR1 as KGHDR and CDR2 as SFDVKD. Germline trimming cut 3 bases from V and 4 bases from J; bases unmatched to any gene: 10. This CDR3 comprises 17 residues. DNA for the CDR3: TGTGCCACCAGTGATCTGTCGACAGGGACGTTCACCGGGGAGCTGTTTTTT. Translated, it gives CATSDLSTGTFTGELFF.

This chain uses TRBV5-1 with TRBJ2-5; no definite D call. Germline V CDR1 and CDR2: SGHRS, YFSETQ. The CDR3 sequence is 14 residues long. The V end was cut by 2 bases, the J end by 2 bases, with 10 bases between. The DNA for the CDR3 is TGCGCCAGCAGCTTCCGACATGCACAAGAGACCCAGTACTTC. It is translated as CASSFRHAQETQYF.

The chain links TRBV5-1 to TRBJ2-2; weak D call: TRBD2 (5 bases). Germline V lookup: CDR1 SGHRS, CDR2 YFSETQ. V gave up 5 bases and J gave up 5 bases, with 16 bases separating them. The CDR3 has 15 amino acids. DNA for the CDR3: TGCGCCAGCAGGTCAGGAAGCGGCCATACCGGGGAGCTGTTTTTT. The encoded protein is CASRSGSGHTGELFF.

This clonotype came up a few times. The chain couples TRBV5-1 to TRBJ2-3; 7 bases match TRBD1. V shed 4 bases, J shed 4 bases, and the junction held 9 bases outside the gene matches. Germline V CDR1 and CDR2: SGHRS, YFSETQ. The CDR3 runs 15 residues. CDR3 residues: CASSPGGQGADTQYF. The CDR3 DNA reads as TGCGCCAGCAGCCCGGGCGGGCAGGGGGCAGATACGCAGTATTTT.

This clonotype was detected only a few times. The chain is built from TRBV16 and TRBJ2-7; D might be TRBD1 (6 bases). This CDR3 is 15 amino acids long. V lost 2 bases to trimming and J lost 3 bases, with 14 bases between them. Germline loops: CDR1 KGHSY, CDR2 FQNENV. The CDR3 is CASSQEDRNLYEQYF. DNA of the CDR3: TGTGCCAGCAGCCAAGAAGACAGGAACCTCTACGAGCAGTACTTC.

A remark on this clonotype: An end of the junction does not agree with germline; a read error may underlie this. V is TRBV12-3 or TRBV12-4 and J is TRBJ2-7; 9 nucleotides align to TRBD2. This CDR3 comprises 16 residues. The CDR3 protein is CAGSFDVAGDPYEQYF. The CDR3, as DNA: TGTGCCGGCAGTTTCGACGTAGCGGGAGATCCCTACGAGCAGTACTTC.

Remarks on this clonotype: The junction does not match germline at one end; this may be a read error. V and J are TRBV28 and TRBJ2-4; no clear D gene. This CDR3 contains 16 residues. Germline CDR1 is MDHEN and CDR2 is SYDVKM. This CDR3 is CAGSLNPSGAKNIQYF. As DNA, the CDR3 is TGTGCCGGCAGTTTGAACCCCTCCGGAGCCAAAAACATTCAGTACTTC.

This chain connects TRBV5-5 to TRBJ2-3; D might be TRBD2 (6 bases). Germline V lookup: CDR1 SGHKS, CDR2 YYEKEE (reference sequence). V lost 0 bases to trimming and J lost 5 bases, with 13 bases between them. The CDR3 totals 15 residues. CDR3: CASSLGLRGGDTQYF. The CDR3 bases are TGTGCCAGCAGCTTGGGGTTGCGGGGAGGAGATACGCAGTATTTT.

A word on this clonotype: Its ends do not fully match the called genes, so a read error is possible. This chain joins TRBV6-1 and TRBJ2-3; 8 bases align to TRBD1. The CDR3 runs to 16 residues. Germline-derived CDR1 and CDR2 are MNHNS and SASEGT. CDR3 region: CAGSPLAGGLPDTQYF. CDR3 DNA sequence: TGTGCCGGCAGCCCCCTGGCAGGGGGCTTGCCAGATACGCAGTATTTT.

The table lists this clonotype with a few counts. The chain is built from TRBV20-1 and TRBJ2-1; 7 nucleotides line up with TRBD2. The CDR3 length is 14 residues. CDR1 DFQATT and CDR2 SNEGSKA come from the germline V gene (reference sequence). The J segment lost 4 bases and the V segment lost 0 bases, leaving 3 bases of the junction unmatched. The CDR3 here is CSAREPGGYNEQFF. CDR3 sequence (DNA): TGCAGTGCTAGAGAACCGGGAGGATACAATGAGCAGTTCTTC.

Worth noting for this clonotype: It may be a read error: a sequence one base away is much more abundant. The rearrangement links TRBV3-1 to TRBJ2-7; the D is unclear. The CDR3 has 13 amino acids. Looked up from germline, CDR1 is LGHDT and CDR2 is YNNKEL (reference sequence). CDR3 nucleotide sequence: TGTGCCAACAGCCGCATTCTCGGTTACGAGCAGTACTTC. Its translation: CANSRILGYEQYF.

This clonotype occurred many times. The rearrangement joins TRBV7-6 to TRBJ1-2; the D gene is possibly TRBD1 (6 bases). Germline V gene lookup returns CDR1 SGHVS and CDR2 FNYEAQ. V was clipped by 1 base and J by 13 bases, with 22 bases between them. The CDR3 totals 15 residues. CDR3 protein: CASSLDCLPGESGTF. The CDR3 nucleotides are TGTGCCAGCAGCTTAGATTGTCTGCCAGGGGAATCTGGCACCTTC.

This clonotype was seen only a few times. A read error may account for a junction end that differs from germline. The CDR3 is CASSLLGSRDEQFF. The CDR3 DNA sequence: TGCGCCAGTAGCTTGTTGGGTTCACGGGATGAGCAGTTCTTC. This sequence joins TRBV5-1 and TRBJ2-1; no reliable D call. The CDR3 consists of 14 residues. CDR1 and CDR2 (germline): SGHRS, YFSETQ.

The V gene is TRBV2, the J gene TRBJ2-1; 7 positions agree with TRBD1. This CDR3 contains 15 residues. The junction had 5 bases not matched to a gene; V was cut back by 3 bases and J by 3 bases. Germline-derived CDR1 and CDR2 are SNHLY and FYNNEI. The CDR3 DNA reads as TGTGCCAGCAGTGAGGAACAGGGGTACTACAATGAGCAGTTCTTC. Translation gives CASSEEQGYYNEQFF. The full variable domain, rest sourced from reference TRBV2 and TRBJ2-1, is EPEVTQTPSHQVTQMGQEVILRCVPISNHLYFYWYRQILGQKVEFLVSFYNNEISEKSEIFDDQFSVERPDGSNFTLKIRSTKLEDSAMYFCASSEEQGYYNEQFFGPGTRLTVL.

There are a few counts of this clonotype. The CDR3 DNA follows: TGTGCCAGCAGCGCCTACAGGGCAACTAATGAAAAACTGTTTTTT. Translated, it gives CASSAYRATNEKLFF. J is TRBJ1-4 and V is TRBV7-9; tentative D call: TRBD1 (6 bases). The V end was cut by 5 bases, the J end by 0 bases, with 10 bases between. Germline CDR1 is SEHNR and CDR2 is FQNEAQ (reference sequence). CDR3 length equals 15 residues.

In its sample, this clonotype was seen many times. The genes are TRBV5-1 and TRBJ2-7; D is ambiguous. V shed 0 bases and J shed 6 bases, with 19 bases lying between them. CDR1 SGHRS and CDR2 YFSETQ come from the germline V gene. CDR3 length equals 16 residues. In DNA, the CDR3 is TGCGCCAGCAGCTTGGAGGTTCGGGCAATCCCCCTCGAGCAGTACTTC. Its protein product is CASSLEVRAIPLEQYF. The whole variable domain, filled in from reference TRBV5-1 and TRBJ2-7, reads KAGVTQTPRYLIKTRGQQVTLSCSPISGHRSVSWYQQTPGQGLQFLFEYFSETQRNKGNFPGRFSGRQFSNSRSEMNVSTLELGDSALYLCASSLEVRAIPLEQYFGPGTRLTVT.

The table lists this clonotype with many counts. The chain recombines TRBV20-1 with TRBJ1-6; no reliable D call. Between the trimmed V and J ends, which lost 6 bases and 6 bases, there was a span of 18 bases. This CDR3 comprises 15 residues. Germline V gene data show CDR1 as DFQATT and CDR2 as SNEGSKA (reference sequence). Here the CDR3 reads CSAINDGGGNSPLHF. Here the CDR3 DNA reads TGCAGTGCCATTAATGACGGAGGAGGTAATTCACCCCTCCACTTT.

This clonotype has more than one count but fewer than ten. This clone may be a read error of a much larger clone one base away. The V call is TRBV7-2, the J call TRBJ2-7, with D perhaps matching TRBD2 (6 bases). The CDR3 covers 14 residues. V was trimmed by 4 bases and J by 4 bases, leaving 14 bases between them. Per germline, CDR1 SGHTA and CDR2 FQGNSA. Written as DNA, the CDR3 is TGTGCCAGCAGCTGCGAGCGGGCAGTATACGAGCAGTACTTC. Its protein product is CASSCERAVYEQYF.

This chain connects TRBV30 to TRBJ1-2; no reliable D call. This CDR3 region has 13 residues. Germline CDR1 is GTSNPN and CDR2 is SVGIG (reference sequence). Trimming left V 6 bases short and J 8 bases short, with 19 bases between. The CDR3 sequence is CACLSTGRSGYTF. CDR3 nucleotide sequence: TGTGCCTGCCTGAGTACGGGTCGTTCGGGCTACACCTTC.

The chain has TRBV27 and TRBJ2-3; TRBD2 agrees at 9 bases. The V and J ends lost 8 bases and 5 bases, in that order; junction bases with no gene match: 11. The CDR3 covers 15 residues. Germline-derived CDR1 and CDR2 are MNHEY and SMNVEV (reference sequence). For the CDR3, the DNA is TGTGCCAGCGCGAGACTAGCGGACCCGGTAGATACGCAGTATTTT. Translation gives CASARLADPVDTQYF.